Listed here are 8 T cell receptor beta chains from one sample, sequenced in a study of T cells in narcolepsy. Assay: immunoSEQ multiplex PCR; the TCRdb copy retains only in-frame clones and omits some. The data hold tens of thousands of clones, with 79% observed a single time. Specimen: memory (CD45RA-) CD4+ T cells from blood. The source of these receptors is a human donor in good health.

This clone was detected only once. This chain connects TRBV2 to TRBJ1-2, with 7 positions matching TRBD1. V was pared by 4 bases and J by 1 base, with 3 bases of the junction left unmatched. CDR1 is SNHLY and CDR2 is FYNNEI in the germline V gene. The CDR3 has 14 residues. In nucleotides, the CDR3 is TGTGCCAGCAGTGGGGACAGTTTTAACTATGGCTACACCTTC. Translating gives CASSGDSFNYGYTF.

The CDR3 region is CASHFPGYTEAFF. In nucleotides, the CDR3 is TGTGCCAGCCACTTCCCGGGATACACTGAAGCTTTCTTT. The V gene is TRBV6-6, the J gene TRBJ1-1; D not resolved. The V end was cut by 8 bases, the J end by 3 bases, with 13 bases between. The CDR3 length is 13 residues. CDR1 is MNHNY, CDR2 SVGAGI, per germline (reference sequence).

This chain links TRBV15 with TRBJ2-2; D tentatively fits TRBD1 or TRBD2 (5 bases each). V was shortened by 1 base and J by 6 bases, with 18 bases between the two germline ends. Germline V gene data show CDR1 as LNHNV and CDR2 as YYDKDF (reference sequence). CDR3 length: 17 residues. The CDR3 sequence is CATSRGTTSRDPGELFF. CDR3 nucleotides: TGTGCCACCAGCAGAGGTACCACATCCAGGGACCCCGGGGAGCTGTTTTTT.

The chain employs TRBV5-6 and TRBJ1-2; D is undetermined. The CDR3 covers 12 residues. Trimming took off 9 bases at V and 6 bases at J, with 15 bases between the two ends. CDR1 SGHDT and CDR2 YYEEEE come from the germline V gene. The CDR3 coding sequence is TGTGCCAACAGATACTCGCGGGATGGCTACACCTTC. This gives the protein CANRYSRDGYTF.

This sequence joins TRBV11-3 and TRBJ2-1; 9 nucleotides match TRBD2. Looked up from germline, CDR1 is SGHNT and CDR2 is YENEEA. The CDR3 is 17 amino acids. V gave up 1 base and J gave up 5 bases; unmatched junction bases: 9. The DNA for the CDR3 is TGTGCCAGCAGCTTAGGGGCTGTAGCGGGGGCCCACAATGAGCAGTTCTTC. Translation gives CASSLGAVAGAHNEQFF. Full variable domain (rest looked up from reference TRBV11-3 and TRBJ2-1): EAGVVQSPRYKIIEKKQPVAFWCNPISGHNTLYWYLQNLGQGPELLIRYENEEAVDDSQLPKDRFSAERLKGVDSTLKIQPAELGDSAVYLCASSLGAVAGAHNEQFFGPGTRLTVL.

This clone occurred once. V and J are TRBV12-2 and TRBJ1-2. TRBV12-2 is annotated as a pseudogene. This CDR3 comprises 12 residues. This CDR3 is CASRFRGAGYTF. In nucleotides, the CDR3 is TGTGCAAGTCGCTTCCGGGGGGCTGGCTACACCTTC.

This clone was recorded a few times. The V gene is TRBV7-2, the J gene TRBJ2-5; no clear D gene. The germline CDR1 and CDR2 sequences are SGHTA and FQGNSA. The CDR3 runs to 13 residues. The V and J ends lost 4 bases and 1 base respectively, with 7 bases between them. The CDR3 protein is CASSSDIQETQYF. DNA of the CDR3: TGTGCCAGCAGCTCCGACATCCAAGAGACCCAGTACTTC.

The gene calls are TRBV6-5 and TRBJ1-3, with D uncertain. The V and J ends lost 3 bases and 2 bases respectively, with 8 bases between them. The CDR3 sequence is 14 residues long. Germline-derived CDR1 and CDR2 are MNHEY and SVGAGI. CDR3 sequence (DNA): TGTGCCAGCAGTTATAAGGGAGCTGGAAACACCATATATTTT. Amino acid sequence: CASSYKGAGNTIYF.